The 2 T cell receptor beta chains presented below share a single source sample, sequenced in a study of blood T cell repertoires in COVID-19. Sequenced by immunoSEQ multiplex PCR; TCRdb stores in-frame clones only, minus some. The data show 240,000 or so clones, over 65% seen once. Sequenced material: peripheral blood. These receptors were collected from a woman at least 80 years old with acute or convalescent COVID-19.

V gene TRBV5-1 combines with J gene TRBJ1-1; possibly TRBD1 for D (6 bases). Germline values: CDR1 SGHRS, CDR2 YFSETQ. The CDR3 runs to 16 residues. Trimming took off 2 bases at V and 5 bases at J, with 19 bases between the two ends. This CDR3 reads CASSFLPGGQGTEAFF. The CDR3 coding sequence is TGCGCCAGCAGCTTTCTCCCGGGGGGGCAGGGAACTGAAGCTTTCTTT.

CDR3 sequence reads: CASRPSGGSDTQYF. The CDR3 nucleotides read TGTGCCAGCAGACCTAGCGGGGGATCAGATACGCAGTATTTT. The rearrangement uses TRBV3-1 (or the pseudogene TRBV3-2) and TRBJ2-3, with 10 bases that match TRBD2. This CDR3 contains 14 residues. The trim removed 6 bases at V and 4 bases at J, leaving 4 bases unmatched. Germline loops: CDR1 LGHDT, CDR2 YNNKEL (reference sequence).